The clone carrying this T cell receptor (beta chain) came up once. The target antigen is unknown. Assay used: immunoSEQ multiplex PCR; TCRdb lists only in-frame clones, some missing. The data show 50,000 to 65,000 clones, approximately 94% seen once. The sample is drawn from a study of PD-1 blockade in classical Hodgkin lymphoma. Study results and limitations: Whereas CD4+ TCR diversity had risen significantly by C4D1, CD8+ TCR diversity had not.

Regarding time point: cycle 4 day 1 (C4D1), after around six weeks of nivolumab. Each patient's relapse followed autologous stem cell transplantation, and brentuximab vedotin exposure varied. Germline CDR1 reads LNHDA; CDR2 reads SQIVND (reference sequence). The V segment lost 10 bases and the J segment 3 bases; nucleotides outside the gene matches: 4. The CDR3 is 12 amino acids. This rearrangement joins TRBV19 to TRBJ2-7, with TRBD1 identical over 9 bases. The sample in question was peripheral blood mononuclear cells (PBMCs), obtained before the fourth cycle of nivolumab. The clonotype was recovered from a human donor with classical Hodgkin lymphoma. The CDR3 DNA follows: TGTGCCACTGGGACAGGGAGCTACGAGCAGTACTTC. Translated, it gives CATGTGSYEQYF.